These 5 T cell receptor beta chains share one sample of origin, sequenced in a study of Ad26.COV2.S vaccination and SARS-CoV-2 variants. Sequencing was performed with immunoSEQ multiplex PCR; in TCRdb, only in-frame clones are kept and a portion is missing. Here the sample spans roughly 510,000 clones, roughly 89% being singletons. Documented treatment: about 20 received Ad26.COV2.S at low or high dose, single or two shots; about 5 received placebo; per-sample allocation not given. It was on day 63 after the first vaccine or placebo injection that samples were taken. The specimen was peripheral blood, collected in a trial of Ad26.COV2.S vaccine versus placebo. All receptors come from a person aged 18-60 years who received the Ad26.COV2.S COVID-19 vaccine or a placebo.

The chain uses TRBV28 and TRBJ2-5, with TRBD2 matching 11 bases. From germline, CDR1 is MDHEN and CDR2 SYDVKM. The CDR3 has 15 residues. V lost 3 bases to trimming and J lost 5 bases; unmatched junction nucleotides: 5. CDR3 loop: CASSFPLAGGETQYF. In DNA, the CDR3 is TGTGCCAGCAGTTTCCCCCTAGCGGGAGGTGAGACCCAGTACTTC. Based on the CDR3 plus reference TRBV28 and TRBJ2-5, the full variable domain is DVKVTQSSRYLVKRTGEKVFLECVQDMDHENMFWYRQDPGLGLRLIYFSYDVKMKEKGDIPEGYSVSREKKERFSLILESASTNQTSMYLCASSFPLAGGETQYFGPGTRLLVL.

The genes are TRBV11-2 and TRBJ2-1; TRBD1 matches 7 bases. The ends lost 4 bases at V and 7 bases at J; junction bases unmatched: 10. The germline gives CDR1 SGHAT, CDR2 FQNNGV. This CDR3 spans 15 amino acids. The CDR3 loop is CASSSRQGSLNEQFF. DNA of the CDR3: TGTGCCAGCAGCTCCAGACAGGGAAGTTTGAATGAGCAGTTCTTC.

This clone appeared a single time. The chain has TRBV5-1 and TRBJ2-5; possible D gene TRBD2, 6 bases. The CDR3 runs to 14 residues. V was cut by 4 bases and J by 5 bases, with 15 bases left in between. CDR1 is SGHRS and CDR2 is YFSETQ in the germline V gene. The CDR3, as DNA: TGCGCCAGCAGCGCGGCGGGGACCCGGGAGACCCAGTACTTC. Translating it yields CASSAAGTRETQYF.

The chain combines TRBV7-2 with TRBJ1-1; TRBD1 agrees at 8 bases. Germline lookup yields CDR1 SGHTA and CDR2 FQGNSA. Losses at the gene ends were 5 bases for V and 6 bases for J; bases not matched to a gene: 11. CDR3 size: 15 residues. The CDR3 sequence: CASSPPRQGTAEAFF. The CDR3 DNA reads as TGTGCCAGCAGCCCACCTCGACAGGGGACGGCTGAAGCTTTCTTT.

This chain uses TRBV12-3 or TRBV12-4 with TRBJ1-1, with a tentative D call TRBD1 (6 bases). The CDR3 is made up of 11 amino acids. The V end lost 5 bases, the J end lost 11 bases, and 12 bases lay between the germline ends. The chain's CDR3 is CASSRRTAAFF. The CDR3 nucleotides are TGTGCCAGCAGTCGCCGGACAGCGGCTTTCTTT.